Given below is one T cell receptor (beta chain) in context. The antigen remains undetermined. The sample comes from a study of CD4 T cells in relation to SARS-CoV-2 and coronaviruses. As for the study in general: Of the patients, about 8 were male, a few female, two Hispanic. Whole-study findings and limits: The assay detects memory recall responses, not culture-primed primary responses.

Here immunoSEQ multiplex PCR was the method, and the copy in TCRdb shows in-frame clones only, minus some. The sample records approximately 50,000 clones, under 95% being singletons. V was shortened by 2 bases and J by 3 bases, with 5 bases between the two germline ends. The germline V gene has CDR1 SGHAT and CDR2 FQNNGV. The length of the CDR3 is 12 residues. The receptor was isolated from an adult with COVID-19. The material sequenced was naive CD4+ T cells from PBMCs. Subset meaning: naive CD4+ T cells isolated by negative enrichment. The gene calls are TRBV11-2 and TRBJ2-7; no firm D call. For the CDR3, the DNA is TGTGCCAGCAGCTTATATAGCTACGAGCAGTACTTC. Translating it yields CASSLYSYEQYF.